This TCR beta chain originates from a study of T cells after yellow fever vaccination. Study-level background: With SMART-Seq v4 Ultra Low Input, the fractions containing low cell numbers were prepared. Findings and limits, study-wide: Abundant clonotypes from the bulk population could contaminate FACS-sorted repertoires. Relatively few clonotypes were ones that appeared in both CD4 and CD8 compartments.

A universal primer site and UMIs were added as TCR cDNA was made by 5'RACE template switching. MiXCR, run by TCRdb on the 5' RACE reads, gives a single entry per CDR3 protein. The profile covers 300,000 or so distinct CDR3 sequences, with about 4% appearing a single time and around 24% taken by the ten largest. At least ten counts were recorded for this clonotype. Antigen: not known. The CDR3 runs 12 residues. Germline lookup yields CDR1 SQVTM and CDR2 ANQGSEA. V lost 6 bases and J 4 bases, leaving 12 bases between the germline ends. The receptor's source is a man between 18 and 29 years old who received the YFV17D yellow fever vaccine. The source was PBMCs, collected 5 days after the yellow fever booster vaccination. The chain recombines TRBV29-1 with TRBJ1-1, with D possibly matching TRBD1 (6 bases). The CDR3 loop reads CSVEGHGTEAFF. CDR3 DNA sequence: TGCAGCGTCGAGGGACACGGCACTGAAGCTTTCTTT.